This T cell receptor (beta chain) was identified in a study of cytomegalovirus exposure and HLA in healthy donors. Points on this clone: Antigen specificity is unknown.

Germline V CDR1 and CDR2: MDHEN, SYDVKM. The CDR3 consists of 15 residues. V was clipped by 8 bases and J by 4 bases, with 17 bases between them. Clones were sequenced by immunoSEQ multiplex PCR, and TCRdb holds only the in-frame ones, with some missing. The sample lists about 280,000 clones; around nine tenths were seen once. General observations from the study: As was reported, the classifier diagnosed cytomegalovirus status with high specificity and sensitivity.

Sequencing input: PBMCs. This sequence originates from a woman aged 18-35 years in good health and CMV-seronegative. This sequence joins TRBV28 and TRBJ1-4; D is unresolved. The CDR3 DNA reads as TGTGCCAGCCGACGGATCGGCGAGGGTAATGAAAAACTGTTTTTT. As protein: CASRRIGEGNEKLFF.